The T cell receptor beta chain described here comes from a study of Ad26.COV2.S vaccination and SARS-CoV-2 variants. Germline-derived CDR1 and CDR2 are MGHRA and YSYEKL. The CDR3 runs 15 residues. Deletions cut 4 bases from V and 0 bases from J, with 13 bases between. Specified treatment: approximately 18 received Ad26.COV2.S at low or high dose, single or two shots; roughly five received placebo; per-sample allocation not given. The study sampled participants on day 63 after the first vaccine or placebo injection. Produced via immunoSEQ multiplex PCR; TCRdb's table is partial and in-frame only. The table includes around 340,000 clones, 75% to 90% detected once.

The chain links TRBV4-1 to TRBJ2-7; no reliable D call. This sample comprised peripheral blood, obtained in a trial of Ad26.COV2.S vaccine versus placebo. This receptor was identified in a person aged 18-60 years who received the Ad26.COV2.S COVID-19 vaccine or a placebo. The CDR3 DNA reads TGCGCCAGCAGCCCCCCCGGTAGGATCTCCTACGAGCAGTACTTC. Protein: CASSPPGRISYEQYF.